A single sample gave rise to the 24 T cell receptor beta chains below, sequenced in a study of T-cell memory formation after mild COVID-19. A single record per CDR3 protein comes from TCRdb applying MiXCR to the 5' RACE reads. The sample lists 560,000 or so distinct CDR3 sequences; 15% to 20% were seen once. The sample consisted of PBMCs or a T cell subset sorted from them (not recorded which). The source of these receptors is an adult woman who had mild COVID-19 (a few samples of this study predate the infection). Cell type and time point are not known.

The sample holds a few counts of this clonotype. The rearrangement links TRBV6-2 or TRBV6-3 to TRBJ1-1; no firm D call. Trimming stripped 7 bases from V and 3 bases from J, with 18 bases between. CDR3 size: 15 residues. Looked up from germline, CDR1 is MNHEY and CDR2 is SVGEGT. CDR3 protein: CASTKERVVYTEAFF. The CDR3 DNA sequence: TGTGCCAGCACCAAGGAGAGGGTTGTGTACACTGAAGCTTTCTTT.

The chain has TRBV5-4 and TRBJ2-5; 7 bases agree with TRBD1. This CDR3 contains 17 residues. V was pared by 3 bases and J by 0 bases, with 11 bases of the junction left unmatched. The germline V gene encodes CDR1 SGHNT and CDR2 YYREEE (reference sequence). CDR3 in amino acids: CASSSELGTEDQETQYF. CDR3 DNA: TGTGCCAGCAGCTCTGAGCTCGGGACAGAAGACCAAGAGACCCAGTACTTC.

This chain connects TRBV27 to TRBJ1-2, with unresolved D. Germline lookup yields CDR1 MNHEY and CDR2 SMNVEV (reference sequence). The CDR3 is 14 residues long. Trimming stripped 0 bases from V and 6 bases from J, with 11 bases between. The CDR3 spells CASSLSSPWNGYTF. The CDR3 coding sequence is TGTGCCAGCAGTTTATCCTCCCCATGGAATGGCTACACCTTC.

The chain links TRBV2 to TRBJ2-5; the D is unclear. This CDR3 comprises 11 residues. V lost 8 bases to trimming and J lost 2 bases, with 6 bases between them. Germline lookup yields CDR1 SNHLY and CDR2 FYNNEI. The CDR3 DNA sequence: TGTGCCAGCGGGATACAAGAGACCCAGTACTTC. Protein product: CASGIQETQYF.

The chain couples TRBV18 to TRBJ2-5; D remains ambiguous. V was shortened by 0 bases and J by 5 bases, with 4 bases between the two germline ends. The CDR3 covers 12 residues. Germline loops: CDR1 KGHSH, CDR2 LQKENI. CDR3 amino acids: CASSPPLETQYF. DNA of the CDR3: TGTGCCAGCTCACCACCGCTCGAGACCCAGTACTTC.

V usage is TRBV6-6 and J usage is TRBJ1-1; D is ambiguous. Germline-derived CDR1 and CDR2 are MNHNY and SVGAGI (reference sequence). CDR3 length: 16 amino acids. Trimming pared 5 bases from V and 1 base from J, leaving 17 bases between. CDR3: CASSRRASEGNTEAFF. The CDR3 DNA is TGTGCCAGCAGTCGCCGGGCTTCAGAGGGGAACACTGAAGCTTTCTTT.

CDR3 amino acids: CASRNIPTDTQYF. The CDR3 region has the DNA TGTGCCAGTAGAAATATACCGACAGATACGCAGTATTTT. The chain carries TRBV19 and TRBJ2-3, with D unclear. Germline values: CDR1 LNHDA, CDR2 SQIVND (reference sequence). The CDR3 totals 13 residues. With 6 bases removed from V and 3 bases from J, the gap between germline ends came to 10 bases.

Only a few counts were recorded for this clonotype. J is TRBJ2-5 and V is TRBV7-8, with D possibly being TRBD2 (6 bases). Trimming took 4 bases from V and 7 from J, leaving 16 bases between them. Germline V gene sequence: CDR1 SGHVS, CDR2 FQNEAQ. The CDR3 contains 14 residues. CDR3: CASSYSPGLVTQYF. The CDR3 region has the DNA TGTGCCAGCAGCTACTCTCCGGGACTGGTGACCCAGTACTTC.

The chain links TRBV18 to TRBJ2-1; D remains unclear. This CDR3 comprises 11 residues. V was trimmed by 8 bases and J by 1 base, leaving 3 bases between them. Germline values: CDR1 KGHSH, CDR2 LQKENI. The DNA of the CDR3 is TGTGCCAGCCCTTCCTACAATGAGCAGTTCTTC. It codes for CASPSYNEQFF.

This clonotype was observed a few times. The chain joins TRBV24-1 to TRBJ2-6; D not resolved. V was clipped by 6 bases and J by 0 bases, with 11 bases between them. Germline V gives CDR1 KGHDR, CDR2 SFDVKD. The CDR3 covers 16 residues. The chain's CDR3 is CATSNGRVSGANVLTF. In nucleotides, the CDR3 is TGTGCCACCAGTAACGGACGGGTCTCTGGGGCCAACGTCCTGACTTTC.

This clonotype was counted once. The chain couples TRBV6-5 to TRBJ1-6, with 7 bases that match TRBD1. CDR1 is MNHEY and CDR2 is SVGAGI in the germline V gene. The CDR3 loop spans 17 amino acids. V lost 0 bases and J lost 7; bases outside the gene matches: 9. The CDR3, as DNA: TGTGCCAGCAGTTACTCGTCGTCAGGGGGAAGGAATTCACCCCTCCACTTT. Amino acids: CASSYSSSGGRNSPLHF.

This sequence joins TRBV19 and TRBJ2-3, with D possibly matching TRBD1 (6 bases). Germline assignment: CDR1 LNHDA and CDR2 SQIVND (reference sequence). Between the trimmed V and J ends, which lost 3 bases and 3 bases, there was a span of 7 bases. The CDR3 has 13 residues. The CDR3: CASSIDRTDTQYF. The CDR3 DNA is TGTGCCAGTAGTATCGACAGGACAGATACGCAGTATTTT.

With regard to this clonotype: A much larger clone sits a single nucleotide away, making a read error possible. The chain employs TRBV5-4 and TRBJ2-1, with TRBD2 identical over 8 bases. Germline V CDR1 and CDR2: SGHNT, YYREEE (reference sequence). There are 14 residues in the CDR3. Germline trimming cut 3 bases from V and 5 bases from J; bases unmatched to any gene: 4. In DNA form, the CDR3 reads TGTGCCAGCAGCTCGGGACTAGTGAACAATGAGCAGTTCTTC. Its translation is CASSSGLVNNEQFF.

This clonotype was counted a few times. This rearrangement joins TRBV11-2 to TRBJ1-2; D is unresolved. Germline CDR1 is SGHAT and CDR2 is FQNNGV. The CDR3 sequence is 12 residues long. V was trimmed by 7 bases and J by 3 bases, leaving 9 bases between them. The CDR3 reads CASTASHYGYTF. The DNA of the CDR3 is TGTGCCAGCACCGCCAGCCACTATGGCTACACCTTC. Variable domain in full (rest from reference TRBV11-2 and TRBJ1-2): EAGVAQSPRYKIIEKRQSVAFWCNPISGHATLYWYQQILGQGPKLLIQFQNNGVVDDSQLPKDRFSAERLKGVDSTLKIQPAKLEDSAVYLCASTASHYGYTFGSGTRLTVV.

This clonotype was seen only a few times. This rearrangement joins TRBV5-1 to TRBJ2-3; 10 bases match TRBD2. The CDR3 extends over 15 amino acids. After removal of 2 bases from V and 5 bases from J, the junction contained 5 bases not matched to a gene. Germline CDR1 is SGHRS and CDR2 is YFSETQ. The DNA for the CDR3 is TGCGCCAGCAGCTTTGGACTAGCGGCGGGAGATACGCAGTATTTT. Protein sequence: CASSFGLAAGDTQYF.

This rearrangement joins TRBV3-1 to TRBJ2-7; perhaps TRBD2 as D (5 bases). Trimming removed 4 bases from V and 7 bases from J, with 17 bases in between. The length of the CDR3 is 14 residues. CDR1 is LGHDT, CDR2 YNNKEL, per germline (reference sequence). CDR3 DNA: TGTGCCAGCAGCCGCTCGGGAACGACGGGGGAGCAGTACTTC. As protein: CASSRSGTTGEQYF.

CDR3 sequence reads: CAWSVSGTGQYF. The CDR3 DNA follows: TGTGCCTGGAGTGTATCAGGTACCGGGCAGTACTTC. The V gene is TRBV30, the J gene TRBJ2-7; D remains ambiguous. V was clipped by 0 bases and J by 9 bases, with 12 bases between them. CDR1 is GTSNPN and CDR2 is SVGIG in the germline V gene (reference sequence). CDR3 length equals 12 residues.

This clonotype was seen only a few times. The genes are TRBV7-6 and TRBJ2-1; no clear D gene. V lost 1 base and J 0 bases, leaving 10 bases between the germline ends. Per germline, CDR1 SGHVS and CDR2 FNYEAQ. This CDR3 comprises 16 residues. The CDR3 nucleotides read TGTGCCAGCAGCTTAGAACTGGCAGACTCCTACAATGAGCAGTTCTTC. This encodes CASSLELADSYNEQFF.

The genes are TRBV9 and TRBJ2-5; D ambiguous. Germline assignment: CDR1 SGDLS and CDR2 YYNGEE. Trimming removed 0 bases at V and 7 bases at J, with 13 bases between. The CDR3 runs to 14 residues. CDR3 residues: CASSVEQSAWTQYF. Written as DNA, the CDR3 is TGTGCCAGCAGCGTAGAGCAATCGGCGTGGACCCAGTACTTC.

J is TRBJ2-7 and V is TRBV10-3; TRBD2 agrees at 12 bases. The CDR3 length is 15 residues. V was clipped by 4 bases and J by 1 base; unmatched bases: 2. Germline lookup yields CDR1 ENHRY and CDR2 SYGVKD. The CDR3 is CAISGTSGTSYEQYF. The CDR3 region has the DNA TGTGCCATCAGTGGGACTAGCGGGACGTCCTACGAGCAGTACTTC.

There are a few counts of this clonotype. The V gene is TRBV25-1, the J gene TRBJ2-5; 9 bases are shared with TRBD2. The CDR3 is 17 amino acids. CDR1 and CDR2 from the germline V gene are MGHDK and SYGVNS. V was clipped by 4 bases and J by 2 bases; unmatched bases: 11. This CDR3 reads CASSGVAGAHLQETQYF. Here the CDR3 DNA reads TGTGCCAGCAGTGGAGTAGCGGGAGCGCACCTTCAAGAGACCCAGTACTTC.

The chain employs TRBV6-5 and TRBJ2-3; 9 positions match TRBD1. Germline-derived CDR1 and CDR2 are MNHEY and SVGAGI. CDR3 length equals 14 residues. The junction had 8 bases not matched to a gene; V was cut back by 9 bases and J by 4 bases. The CDR3 here is CASGGGQGSDTQYF. The DNA of the CDR3 is TGTGCCAGTGGTGGCGGACAGGGGTCAGATACGCAGTATTTT.

This clonotype was seen a few times. This chain uses TRBV9 with TRBJ2-7, with D perhaps being TRBD1 or TRBD2 (5 bases each). The germline CDR1 and CDR2 sequences are SGDLS and YYNGEE. V gave up 4 bases and J gave up 0 bases, with 17 bases separating them. CDR3 length: 16 residues. The CDR3 here is CASSPNEQGPSYEQYF. The CDR3 DNA reads TGTGCCAGCAGCCCCAACGAGCAGGGACCCTCCTACGAGCAGTACTTC.

This clonotype was observed at least ten times. V usage is TRBV5-6 and J usage is TRBJ2-7; 7 nucleotides agree with TRBD1. With V trimmed by 2 bases and J by 0 bases, 2 bases remained unmatched. The germline V gene encodes CDR1 SGHDT and CDR2 YYEEEE. The CDR3 is made up of 14 amino acids. The CDR3 region has the DNA TGTGCCAGCAGCTTCCGGACAGGCTCCTACGAGCAGTACTTC. Its protein product is CASSFRTGSYEQYF.